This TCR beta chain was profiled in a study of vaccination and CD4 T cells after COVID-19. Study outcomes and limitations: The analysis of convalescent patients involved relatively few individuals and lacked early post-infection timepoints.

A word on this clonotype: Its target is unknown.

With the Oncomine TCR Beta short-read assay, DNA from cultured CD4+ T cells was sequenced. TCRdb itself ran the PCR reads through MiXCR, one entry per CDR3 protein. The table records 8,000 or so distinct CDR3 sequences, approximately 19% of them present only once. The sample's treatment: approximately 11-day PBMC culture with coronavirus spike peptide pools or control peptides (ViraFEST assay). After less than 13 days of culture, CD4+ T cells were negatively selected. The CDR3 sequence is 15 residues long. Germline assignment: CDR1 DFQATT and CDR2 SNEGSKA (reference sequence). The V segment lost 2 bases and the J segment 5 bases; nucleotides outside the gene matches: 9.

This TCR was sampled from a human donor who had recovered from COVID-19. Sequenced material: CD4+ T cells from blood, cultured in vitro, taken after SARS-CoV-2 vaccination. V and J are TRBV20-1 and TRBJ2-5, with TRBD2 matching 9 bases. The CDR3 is CSARNAGGPGETQYF. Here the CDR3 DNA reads TGCAGTGCTAGAAACGCGGGAGGGCCGGGGGAGACCCAGTACTTC.